Shown below are 27 T cell receptor beta chains from a single sample sequenced in a study of T cells in Graves' hyperthyroidism and ophthalmopathy. RNA transcripts were the template for amplifying TCR beta CDR3 regions. With the HTBI primer set, the TCR CDR3 went through a first round of RT-PCR. A single record per CDR3 protein comes from TCRdb applying MiXCR to the multiplex PCR reads. This table holds more than 550,000 distinct CDR3 sequences, about 17% found once. Sequences were obtained from blood. These receptor sequences come from a woman aged 45-60 years with Graves' hyperthyroidism that later progressed to Graves' ophthalmopathy.

This clonotype was counted between two and nine times. The chain carries TRBV12-3 or TRBV12-4 and TRBJ1-5; no firm D call. The germline V and J ends were trimmed by 6 bases and 3 bases, with 9 bases remaining between them. The CDR3 length is 13 residues. The CDR3 bases are TGTGCCAGCAGACCTGGATCCAATCAGCCCCAGCATTTT. It yields the protein CASRPGSNQPQHF.

This rearrangement joins TRBV12-3 or TRBV12-4 to TRBJ2-4, with 8 bases that match TRBD2. CDR3 length: 14 residues. Trimming removed 2 bases from V and 8 bases from J; junction bases left unmatched: 5. CDR3 sequence reads: CASSLRSGGYIQYF. CDR3 nucleotide sequence: TGTGCCAGCAGTTTAAGGAGCGGGGGTTACATTCAGTACTTC.

At least ten counts were recorded for this clonotype. This chain joins TRBV29-1 and TRBJ1-6; 9 bases align to TRBD1. V shed 4 bases and J 5 bases; nucleotides not matched to a gene: 0. The CDR3 has 13 residues. Germline-derived CDR1 and CDR2 are SQVTM and ANQGSEA. The CDR3 region has the DNA TGCAGCGTTGGACAGGGGGATAATTCACCCCTCCACTTT. Its protein product is CSVGQGDNSPLHF. The full variable domain, completed using reference TRBV29-1 and TRBJ1-6, is SAVISQKPSRDICQRGTSLTIQCQVDSQVTMMFWYRQQPGQSLTLIATANQGSEATYESGFVIDKFPISRPNLTFSTLTVSNMSPEDSSIYLCSVGQGDNSPLHFGNGTRLTVT.

This CDR3 reads CASSMPQGTEAFF. The CDR3 nucleotides are TGTGCCAGTAGTATGCCGCAGGGTACTGAAGCTTTCTTT. The chain has TRBV19 and TRBJ1-1; D perhaps matches TRBD1 (5 bases). Trimming pared 3 bases from V and 5 bases from J, leaving 10 bases between. CDR3 length equals 13 residues. Germline loops: CDR1 LNHDA, CDR2 SQIVND (reference sequence).

This clonotype was detected ten times or more. The chain is built from TRBV11-2 and TRBJ2-7; 7 nucleotides match TRBD1. Unmatched junction bases numbered 7, after V lost 3 bases and J lost 2 bases. This CDR3 is 15 amino acids long. CDR1 and CDR2 (germline): SGHAT, FQNNGV. CDR3 nucleotide sequence: TGTGCCAGCAGCTTTGCAGCAGGGGGTACCTACGAGCAGTACTTC. Translation: CASSFAAGGTYEQYF.

This clonotype was recorded at least ten times. This chain links TRBV20-1 with TRBJ2-5; D is possibly TRBD1 (6 bases). The length of the CDR3 is 16 residues. Germline-derived CDR1 and CDR2 are DFQATT and SNEGSKA (reference sequence). Trimming shortened V by 3 bases and J by 7 bases, and 24 bases separated the two germline ends. CDR3 in amino acids: CSASAPGTSNQGTQYF. The CDR3 nucleotides are TGCAGTGCTAGCGCCCCCGGGACATCTAACCAGGGGACCCAGTACTTC.

The CDR3, as DNA: TGTGCCAGCAGTAAGAAGACAGGGGCAACTAATGAAAAACTGTTTTTT. This sequence encodes CASSKKTGATNEKLFF. V usage is TRBV6-1 and J usage is TRBJ1-4; 8 bases agree with TRBD1. CDR3 length: 16 residues. The V gene's germline CDR1 is MNHNS and CDR2 SASEGT. The junction had 5 bases not matched to a gene; V was cut back by 5 bases and J by 0 bases.

V usage is TRBV7-2 and J usage is TRBJ2-7, with a tentative D call TRBD1 (5 bases). V lost 4 bases and J lost 2, with 12 bases in between. The germline V gene encodes CDR1 SGHTA and CDR2 FQGNSA. The CDR3 extends over 14 amino acids. As DNA, the CDR3 is TGTGCCAGCAGCTCGGACCAGGGCGCCTACGAGCAGTACTTC. Its translation is CASSSDQGAYEQYF.

The chain couples TRBV6-1 to TRBJ2-3; 9 nucleotides line up with TRBD2. CDR1 and CDR2 from the germline V gene are MNHNS and SASEGT. This CDR3 has 17 residues. V gave up 0 bases and J gave up 1 base; unmatched junction bases: 5. The CDR3 sequence: CASSEARGGPGTDTQYF. In nucleotides, the CDR3 is TGTGCCAGCAGTGAAGCGCGGGGGGGCCCTGGCACAGATACGCAGTATTTT.

This clonotype was seen once. The genes are TRBV7-6 and TRBJ1-2; TRBD1 aligns across 7 bases. Germline-derived CDR1 and CDR2 are SGHVS and FNYEAQ. This CDR3 region has 17 residues. V was pared by 1 base and J by 3 bases, with 11 bases of the junction left unmatched. CDR3 loop: CASSLEALQGLDYGYTF. DNA for the CDR3: TGTGCCAGCAGCTTAGAGGCTTTACAGGGGTTGGACTATGGCTACACCTTC.

The chain carries TRBV19 and TRBJ2-3; D perhaps matches TRBD2 (7 bases). Trimming took off 1 base at V and 6 bases at J, with 17 bases between the two ends. Germline V gives CDR1 LNHDA, CDR2 SQIVND (reference sequence). This CDR3 has 16 residues. CDR3: CASSIVTGRVLDTQYF. The CDR3 DNA reads TGTGCCAGTAGTATAGTTACAGGGAGGGTCCTCGATACGCAGTATTTT.

This clonotype showed up many times. This chain uses TRBV20-1 with TRBJ2-1, with a tentative D call TRBD2 (5 bases). CDR1 DFQATT and CDR2 SNEGSKA come from the germline V gene (reference sequence). V lost 6 bases and J lost 6, with 21 bases in between. CDR3 length: 15 residues. The CDR3 here is CSAQRTLGIGNEQFF. CDR3 coding DNA: TGCAGTGCCCAGAGAACTCTCGGGATCGGCAATGAGCAGTTCTTC.

This clonotype has just a few counts. The V call is TRBV19, the J call TRBJ2-7; 7 bases align to TRBD2. Trimming removed 4 bases from V and 7 bases from J; junction bases left unmatched: 7. The CDR3 has 13 residues. Germline V lookup: CDR1 LNHDA, CDR2 SQIVND (reference sequence). The DNA of the CDR3 is TGTGCCAGTAGTAACCGGGGGGAAGGAGAGCAGTACTTC. Its protein is CASSNRGEGEQYF.

This clonotype was seen a handful of times. V usage is TRBV5-1 and J usage is TRBJ2-4; no clear D. This CDR3 is built from 15 residues. Trimming pared 0 bases from V and 0 bases from J, leaving 7 bases between. CDR1 is SGHRS, CDR2 YFSETQ, per germline. CDR3 bases: TGCGCCAGCAGCTTGGACGATCTAGCCAAAAACATTCAGTACTTC. The encoded protein is CASSLDDLAKNIQYF.

This clonotype was detected many times. The chain has TRBV3-1 and TRBJ2-1; 7 nucleotides agree with TRBD2. This CDR3 is built from 14 residues. The trim removed 8 bases at V and 3 bases at J, leaving 7 bases unmatched. CDR1 and CDR2 (germline): LGHDT, YNNKEL (reference sequence). This chain's CDR3 is CASGTSVYYNEQFF. The DNA of the CDR3 is TGTGCCAGCGGAACTAGCGTCTACTACAATGAGCAGTTCTTC.

This clonotype has at least ten counts. The chain carries TRBV12-3 or TRBV12-4 and TRBJ1-2, with unresolved D. The CDR3 extends over 15 amino acids. V was cut by 3 bases and J by 5 bases, with 16 bases left in between. The CDR3 DNA follows: TGTGCCAGCAGTTTTAACGGAAGGGTTAGGTATGGCTACACCTTC. Its translation is CASSFNGRVRYGYTF.

The sample holds a few counts of this clonotype. CDR3 nucleotide sequence: TGTGCCAGCAGCGTTAGACAGGGGGCGCGTTATGGCTACACCTTC. It yields the protein CASSVRQGARYGYTF. This chain connects TRBV7-9 to TRBJ1-2, with TRBD1 matching 10 bases. The length of the CDR3 is 15 residues. Germline lookup yields CDR1 SEHNR and CDR2 FQNEAQ (reference sequence). V was clipped by 5 bases and J by 5 bases; unmatched bases: 8.

This clonotype came up many times. This chain uses TRBV7-8 with TRBJ1-4; the match to TRBD1 covers 9 bases. The germline V gene has CDR1 SGHVS and CDR2 FQNEAQ. The CDR3 has 14 amino acids. V was clipped by 5 bases and J by 8 bases; unmatched bases: 6. The CDR3, as DNA: TGTGCCAGCAGCAACAGGGGGCGCGGGGAAAAACTGTTTTTT. Translating gives CASSNRGRGEKLFF.

The J gene is TRBJ1-5, the V gene TRBV12-3 or TRBV12-4; D remains unclear. V was cut by 6 bases and J by 6 bases, with 18 bases left in between. This CDR3 has 15 amino acids. This CDR3 is CASSTRSPSTQPQHF. CDR3 in DNA: TGTGCCAGCAGCACAAGGTCCCCCTCCACTCAGCCCCAGCATTTT.

The chain links TRBV6-2 or TRBV6-3 to TRBJ1-3; D possibly corresponds to TRBD1 (6 bases). Trimming shortened V by 5 bases and J by 3 bases, and 14 bases separated the two germline ends. This CDR3 has 15 residues. Germline assignment: CDR1 MNHEY and CDR2 SVGEGT. CDR3 protein: CASSLPQGSGNTIYF. CDR3 bases: TGTGCCAGCAGTCTCCCACAGGGAAGTGGAAACACCATATATTTT.

This clonotype came up a few times. J is TRBJ1-5 and V is TRBV2; tentatively, D is TRBD1 (5 bases). The CDR3 is made up of 16 amino acids. Trimming cost V 6 bases and J 0 bases, with 15 bases left between them. Germline V CDR1 and CDR2: SNHLY, FYNNEI. The CDR3, as DNA: TGTGCCAGCAGACTCTCGTCCAGGGCTAGCAATCAGCCCCAGCATTTT. This codes for CASRLSSRASNQPQHF.

This clonotype was counted many times. The chain carries TRBV30 and TRBJ1-5; tentatively, D is TRBD1 (5 bases). The CDR3 is made up of 14 amino acids. CDR1 GTSNPN and CDR2 SVGIG come from the germline V gene (reference sequence). V gave up 5 bases and J gave up 4 bases, with 15 bases separating them. The DNA for the CDR3 is TGTGCCTGGGGACACAGGAGCTTTAATCAGCCCCAGCATTTT. The encoded protein is CAWGHRSFNQPQHF.

This clonotype came up many times. The CDR3 sequence is CASSPRKGTPDTDTQYF. CDR3 coding DNA: TGTGCCAGCTCACCAAGGAAAGGGACCCCGGACACAGATACGCAGTATTTT. The chain links TRBV18 to TRBJ2-3; perhaps D is TRBD1 or TRBD2 (5 bases each). CDR1 KGHSH and CDR2 LQKENI come from the germline V gene. V was pared by 2 bases and J by 2 bases, with 17 bases between. There are 17 residues in the CDR3.

In this sample, this clonotype turned up many times. The chain recombines TRBV7-6 with TRBJ2-7; D unclear. Germline V gives CDR1 SGHVS, CDR2 FNYEAQ. V was clipped by 4 bases and J by 0 bases, with 7 bases between them. This CDR3 has 13 amino acids. DNA of the CDR3: TGTGCCAGCAGCTCAATCAACTCCTACGAGCAGTACTTC. Translated: CASSSINSYEQYF.

The J gene is TRBJ1-5, the V gene TRBV6-1; D is possibly TRBD1 (5 bases). The V end lost 2 bases, the J end lost 4 bases, and 15 bases lay between the germline ends. The CDR3 runs to 16 residues. Germline V CDR1 and CDR2: MNHNS, SASEGT. The CDR3 region has the DNA TGTGCCAGCAGTGAATTTTACGCAGGGACTAATCAGCCCCAGCATTTT. It yields the protein CASSEFYAGTNQPQHF.

This clonotype was detected many times. The genes are TRBV20-1 and TRBJ2-1, with 9 bases lining up with TRBD2. The V and J ends lost 3 bases and 5 bases, in that order; junction bases with no gene match: 2. CDR1 is DFQATT, CDR2 SNEGSKA, per germline (reference sequence). CDR3 length equals 13 residues. CDR3 in amino acids: CSASLAGNNEQFF. The CDR3 nucleotides read TGCAGTGCTAGTCTAGCGGGGAACAATGAGCAGTTCTTC.

This chain joins TRBV5-1 and TRBJ1-1, with D tentatively TRBD1 (5 bases). The CDR3 is made up of 15 amino acids. Germline V gives CDR1 SGHRS, CDR2 YFSETQ. V was trimmed by 3 bases and J by 3 bases, leaving 15 bases between them. Here the CDR3 reads CASSSLHRTHTEAFF. For the CDR3, the DNA is TGCGCCAGCAGCTCCCTTCACAGGACTCACACTGAAGCTTTCTTT.